This TCR beta chain came from a study of early T cells in non-severe SARS-CoV-2 infection. Study-level information: Sequenced bulk RNA came from whole blood that was unsorted, and chains were unpaired. The study's findings and limits: Matching results from VDJdb favored anti-spike CD8 responses, leaving private and CD4 specificities undetected.

The length of the CDR3 is 12 residues. Germline V gene sequence: CDR1 MDHEN, CDR2 SYDVKM. The V and J ends lost 4 bases and 9 bases respectively, with 10 bases between them. Unique molecular identifiers were attached to individual cDNA molecules. TCRdb recomputed calls from the 5' RACE reads with MiXCR, one row per CDR3 protein. Among 20,000 to 30,000 distinct CDR3 sequences listed, over 3.5% were seen once. About this clonotype: Its antigen is as yet unknown.

The specimen sequenced was whole blood. The sequence was obtained from an adult who was a healthcare worker with PCR-confirmed SARS-CoV-2 infection or an uninfected control (not recorded which). The rearrangement uses TRBV28 and TRBJ2-1; no clear D. CDR3 region: CASSSHPREQFF. The CDR3 DNA is TGTGCCAGCAGTTCTCACCCCCGTGAGCAGTTCTTC.